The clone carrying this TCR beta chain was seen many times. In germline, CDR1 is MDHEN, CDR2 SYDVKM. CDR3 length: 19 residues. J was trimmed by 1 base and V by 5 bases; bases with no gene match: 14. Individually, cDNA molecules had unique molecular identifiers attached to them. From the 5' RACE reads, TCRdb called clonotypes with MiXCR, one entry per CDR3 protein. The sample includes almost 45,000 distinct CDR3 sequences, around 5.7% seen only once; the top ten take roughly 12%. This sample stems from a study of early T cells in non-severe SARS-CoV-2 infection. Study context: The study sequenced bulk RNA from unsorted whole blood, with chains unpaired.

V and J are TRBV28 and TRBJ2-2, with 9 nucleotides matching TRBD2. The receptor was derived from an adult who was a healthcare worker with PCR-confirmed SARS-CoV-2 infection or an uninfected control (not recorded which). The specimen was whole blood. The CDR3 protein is CASSHIGTSPTMNTGELFF. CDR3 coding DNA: TGTGCCAGCAGTCACATCGGGACTAGCCCAACGATGAACACCGGGGAGCTGTTTTTT.